The 16 T cell receptor beta chains below all came from one sample that was sequenced in a study of blood T cells in healthy people across ages. A second about 7 to 11 cycle PCR used barcoded and J-beta primers. MiXCR was run by TCRdb on the 5' RACE reads, yielding one entry per CDR3 protein. Of about 640,000 distinct CDR3 sequences listed, roughly three fifths were seen once; the top ten hold 30% to 45%. Sequenced sample: blood. Receptors originate from a man in his 60s in good health.

This clonotype was recorded many times. Here the CDR3 reads CASSPTSGGETQYF. CDR3 DNA sequence: TGTGCCAGCAGCCCGACTAGCGGAGGAGAGACCCAGTACTTC. The V and J genes are TRBV7-2 and TRBJ2-5; TRBD2 matches 9 bases. With V trimmed by 5 bases and J by 4 bases, 5 bases remained unmatched. The CDR3 loop spans 14 amino acids. Germline CDR1 SGHTA, CDR2 FQGNSA.

The chain is built from TRBV12-3 or TRBV12-4 and TRBJ2-1, with D unclear. Trimming cost V 3 bases and J 6 bases, with 9 bases left between them. There are 13 residues in the CDR3. Here the CDR3 DNA reads TGTGCCAGCAGTTTCATTCAATCCAATGAGCAGTTCTTC. It yields the protein CASSFIQSNEQFF.

The rearrangement joins TRBV20-1 to TRBJ1-6, with D tentatively TRBD1 (5 bases). CDR1 and CDR2 from the germline V gene are DFQATT and SNEGSKA (reference sequence). The V end was cut by 6 bases, the J end by 10 bases, with 16 bases between. The CDR3 loop spans 13 amino acids. CDR3 in amino acids: CSALGGSGSPLHF. The DNA of the CDR3 is TGCAGTGCCCTCGGGGGAAGCGGATCACCCCTCCACTTT.

The chain carries TRBV20-1 and TRBJ2-5; possibly TRBD2 for D (5 bases). V was pared by 0 bases and J by 1 base, with 9 bases between. This CDR3 is 14 amino acids long. CDR1 is DFQATT and CDR2 is SNEGSKA in the germline V gene (reference sequence). The CDR3 nucleotides read TGCAGTGCTAGAGATCCGGGGATCCAAGAGACCCAGTACTTC. The encoded protein is CSARDPGIQETQYF.

The J gene is TRBJ2-7, the V gene TRBV7-8, with TRBD2 matching 7 bases. The germline CDR1 and CDR2 sequences are SGHVS and FQNEAQ. After removal of 1 base from V and 3 bases from J, the junction contained 6 bases not matched to a gene. The CDR3 has 15 amino acids. The CDR3 loop is CASSLGPAGLYEQYF. As DNA, the CDR3 is TGTGCCAGCAGCTTAGGGCCAGCGGGGCTCTACGAGCAGTACTTC.

With regard to this clonotype: A much larger clone differs by one base, so this may be a read error. The chain combines TRBV7-7 with TRBJ2-2, with D hard to call. The germline CDR1 and CDR2 sequences are SSHAT and FNYEAQ (reference sequence). CDR3 length equals 14 residues. Between the trimmed V and J ends, which lost 6 bases and 5 bases, there was a span of 13 bases. The CDR3 nucleotides read TGTGCCAGCAGGGCCGAGACCTTGACCGGGGAGCTGTTTTTT. Its translation: CASRAETLTGELFF. The full variable domain, its missing parts supplied by reference TRBV7-7 and TRBJ2-2, is GAGVSQSPRYKVTKRGQDVTLRCDPISSHATLYWYQQALGQGPEFLTYFNYEAQPDKSGLPSDRFSAERPEGSISTLTIQRTEQRDSAMYRCASRAETLTGELFFGEGSRLTVL.

The chain is built from TRBV12-3 or TRBV12-4 and TRBJ1-6; no reliable D call. This CDR3 is 13 amino acids long. V was pared by 6 bases and J by 9 bases, with 12 bases between. The CDR3, as DNA: TGTGCCAGCAGAATACGAGGCGGTTCACCCCTCCACTTT. It is translated as CASRIRGGSPLHF.

The chain recombines TRBV2 with TRBJ1-2; a possible D gene is TRBD1 (5 bases). CDR1 SNHLY and CDR2 FYNNEI come from the germline V gene. The germline V and J ends were trimmed by 8 bases and 5 bases, with 18 bases remaining between them. The CDR3 has 14 residues. CDR3 protein: CASQQDPGTYGYTF. CDR3 nucleotides: TGTGCCAGCCAACAGGATCCCGGAACGTATGGCTACACCTTC.

Only a few counts were recorded for this clonotype. The chain links TRBV6-5 to TRBJ2-6; no firm D call. Between the trimmed V and J ends, which lost 2 bases and 7 bases, there was a span of 12 bases. Germline CDR1 and CDR2: MNHEY and SVGAGI. CDR3 length: 15 amino acids. The CDR3 spells CASSYGQLAANVLTF. Written as DNA, the CDR3 is TGTGCCAGCAGTTACGGGCAGTTAGCTGCCAACGTCCTGACTTTC.

The V gene is TRBV5-1, the J gene TRBJ1-1; 10 bases agree with TRBD1. V trimming: 4 bases; J trimming: 4 bases; junction bases outside the gene matches: 7. CDR1 is SGHRS, CDR2 YFSETQ, per germline. The CDR3 has 15 residues. The CDR3 loop reads CASSQMGQGPTEAFF. In DNA form, the CDR3 reads TGCGCCAGCAGCCAAATGGGACAGGGGCCCACTGAAGCTTTCTTT.

This rearrangement joins TRBV10-1 to TRBJ2-5; TRBD2 might be the D (5 bases). The CDR3 is made up of 14 amino acids. V gave up 4 bases and J gave up 1 base, with 10 bases separating them. Looked up from germline, CDR1 is WNHNN and CDR2 is SYGVQD (reference sequence). The CDR3 loop reads CASSGSSGQETQYF. In DNA, the CDR3 is TGCGCCAGCAGTGGGTCCAGCGGCCAAGAGACCCAGTACTTC.

The chain carries TRBV10-3 and TRBJ1-2; D is ambiguous. Trimming took 2 bases from V and 0 from J, leaving 7 bases between them. Looked up from germline, CDR1 is ENHRY and CDR2 is SYGVKD. This CDR3 has 14 amino acids. Written as DNA, the CDR3 is TGTGCCATCAGTGAGGCGATCACTAACTATGGCTACACCTTC. Its translation: CAISEAITNYGYTF.

This clonotype was counted once. This rearrangement joins TRBV5-6 to TRBJ2-1; D is undetermined. In germline, CDR1 is SGHDT, CDR2 YYEEEE. V lost 7 bases, J lost 0 bases, and 17 bases lay in between. The CDR3 length is 16 residues. The CDR3 nucleotides are TGTGCCAGCGCCGCCTCCCCGCGGTCCTCCTACAATGAGCAGTTCTTC. Its translation: CASAASPRSSYNEQFF.

The CDR3 is CASSPRWLAIGEQFF. Here the CDR3 DNA reads TGTGCCAGCAGTCCCCGGTGGCTAGCGATCGGCGAGCAGTTCTTC. The rearrangement joins TRBV12-3 or TRBV12-4 to TRBJ2-1; a weak D match, TRBD2 (6 bases). Trimming shortened V by 5 bases and J by 10 bases, and 21 bases separated the two germline ends. This CDR3 comprises 15 residues.

The V call is TRBV20-1, the J call TRBJ1-6; D remains unclear. CDR1 is DFQATT, CDR2 SNEGSKA, per germline (reference sequence). Trimming removed 0 bases from V and 0 bases from J, with 12 bases in between. The CDR3 sequence is 17 residues long. In nucleotides, the CDR3 is TGCAGTGCTAGAGATTTGGTGGATGACTCCTATAATTCACCCCTCCACTTT. Encoded protein: CSARDLVDDSYNSPLHF.

This clonotype has a handful of counts. The rearrangement links TRBV29-1 to TRBJ2-1; 9 positions agree with TRBD1. The CDR3 is 15 residues long. CDR1 is SQVTM, CDR2 ANQGSEA, per germline. V gave up 1 base and J gave up 7 bases; unmatched junction bases: 8. CDR3 protein: CSVEAGSTGGNEQFF. In DNA, the CDR3 is TGCAGCGTTGAAGCGGGGTCGACAGGGGGTAATGAGCAGTTCTTC.